This T cell receptor (beta chain) was sequenced for a study of type 1 regulatory T cells. At the level of the study: This in vitro CD4 product, T-allo10, is enriched for Tr1 cells and alloantigen-specific.

Study observations and caveats: Type 1 regulatory T cells had a more restricted TCR repertoire than non-type 1 regulatory T cells.

Comments on this clonotype: The antigen remains unidentified.

Using its own MiXCR run on the reads, TCRdb lists one record per CDR3 protein. The table lists 68,000 or so distinct CDR3 sequences, roughly 50% of them singletons. Germline CDR1 is LGHNA and CDR2 is YNFKEQ. V lost 3 bases to trimming and J lost 3 bases, with 11 bases between them. This CDR3 is built from 15 residues. The sequence came from a human donor in good health. The rearrangement links TRBV4-2 to TRBJ2-2, with D possibly TRBD1 on 5 matching bases. The sequencing input was cultured non-Tr1 T cells, either the whole culture or a sorted T cell fraction (not recorded which). The CDR3 is CASSQGIGDTGELFF. The CDR3 bases are TGTGCCAGCAGCCAGGGAATAGGGGACACCGGGGAGCTGTTTTTT.